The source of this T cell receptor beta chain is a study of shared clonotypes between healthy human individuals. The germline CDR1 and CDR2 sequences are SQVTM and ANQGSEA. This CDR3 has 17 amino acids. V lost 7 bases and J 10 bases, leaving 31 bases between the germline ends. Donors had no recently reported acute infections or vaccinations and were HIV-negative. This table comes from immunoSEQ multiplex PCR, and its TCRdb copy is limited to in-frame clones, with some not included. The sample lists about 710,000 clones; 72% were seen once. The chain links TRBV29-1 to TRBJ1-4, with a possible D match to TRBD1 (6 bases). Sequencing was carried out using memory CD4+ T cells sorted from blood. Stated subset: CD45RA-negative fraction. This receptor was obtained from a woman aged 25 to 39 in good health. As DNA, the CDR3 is TGCAGCGCTCAATACCGGCGGGGCGCAGGGGATTCGGGAAAACTGTTTTTT. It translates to CSAQYRRGAGDSGKLFF.